What follows is one TCR beta chain and its context. The antigen is undetermined. This sample was taken from a study of cytomegalovirus exposure and HLA in healthy donors. Study-level results: The listing of approximately 160 TCR beta chains classed them as cytomegalovirus-associated.

The V gene lost 6 bases and the J gene lost 5 bases, with 19 bases spanning the gap. Germline assignment: CDR1 LNHDA and CDR2 SQIVND (reference sequence). The CDR3 totals 16 residues. The PCR contained 60 Vbeta and 13 Jbeta primers. Some clones are missing from TCRdb's copy, which holds only in-frame ones; the method was immunoSEQ multiplex PCR. The table includes 120,000 or so clones, 60% to 75% detected once. The TCR sequence derives from a woman aged 45 to 65 in good health and CMV-seropositive. The chain couples TRBV19 to TRBJ2-2; D is uncertain. Source material: PBMCs. In DNA, the CDR3 is TGTGCCAGTAGCCCCGAGGTTACCGCGCAGACCGGGGAGCTGTTTTTT. As protein: CASSPEVTAQTGELFF.